A selection of T cell receptor beta chains follows, all from one sample in a study of blood T cell repertoires in COVID-19. Measured with immunoSEQ multiplex PCR; TCRdb has only the in-frame clones, and not every one. The top ten hold roughly 9.6% of the sample, which has about 80,000 clones, roughly 85% seen once. Material: peripheral blood. The receptors were gathered from a man aged 45 to 65 with COVID-19, enrolled during active disease. CDR3s leave out the opening cysteine and the closing phenylalanine or tryptophan.

TRBV28 ASTAAGGRLETQY
TRBV27 ASSYSAGQNYNEQF
TRBV7-3 ASSSPGGGTDTQY
TRBV12-3/TRBV12-4 ATGNTEAF
TRBV6-1 ASSEARASGVVNEQF
TRBV29-1 SATTGTLEKLF
TRBV18 ASSPPSGVTGELF
TRBV2 ASSDGTPTDTQY
TRBV5-5 ASSLAFGYEQY
TRBV4-1 ASSTKTGGQPQH
TRBV7-8 ASSLNPGERSQH
TRBV10-3 AISDTWETSSGANVLT
TRBV19 ASSSGGEPPETQY
TRBV30 AWRTWGLTYEQY
TRBV4-2 ASSQVGTSETDTQY
TRBV15 ATRPGFGEKLF
TRBV5-4 ASSNSLAGAYEQY
TRBV4-1 ASGPRPPSGTGETQY
TRBV28 ASSSGINGYT
TRBV19 ASSILGSGQPQH
TRBV28 ASSLGQGAF
TRBV19 ASKDRGLYNEQF
TRBV18 ASSSIGTGSTYEQY
TRBV7-2 ASSSTSGIIDTQY
TRBV28 ASSTQGLGNEKLF
TRBV6-1 ASSERFQGNTDTQY
TRBV4-2 ASSQVGQGGYT
TRBV11-2 ASSLDLEDTEAF
TRBV10-1 ASSLDRSPQPQH
TRBV9 ASSALERDNEQF
TRBV21-1 ASSKCPWTETSDHYYEQY
TRBV7-2 ASSQNPGSHGRLF
TRBV28 ASIAGVGQPQH
TRBV30 AWRKSRGDGYT
TRBV29-1 SVTDEGNTIY
TRBV15 ATSKNDTGDRDSNQPQH
TRBV5-1 ASSLQGPGSSGNTIY
TRBV10-3 AISRTGDSGNQPQH
TRBV5-1 ASSGGVATGPSGNTIY
TRBV12-3/TRBV12-4 ASSHFGEKLF
TRBV7-8 ASSHPGGTDQPQH
TRBV24-1 ATSGAGGIEETQY
TRBV4-2 ASSQESGVLGGELF
TRBV5-1 ASSASSLNTEAF
TRBV5-1 ASSLSNPENYGYT
TRBV3-1/TRBV3-2 ASSQDLTGRPDTQY
TRBV6-5 ASKKQLAGQETQY
TRBV4-1 ASSQDRQGANNEQF
TRBV10-3 AISEGTGAGGSEAF
TRBV7-8 ASSLKWEGNTEAF
TRBV24-1 ATSGLDRGHQETQY
TRBV2 ASRGVYEQY
TRBV19 ASSTRGGARDYEQY
TRBV30 AWSAWDRGNQGYT